The subject of this entry is one TCR beta chain. The authors amplified TCR beta CDR3 regions, and they did so from RNA transcripts for repertoire sequencing. RT-PCR in the first round used HTBI primers; a second-round multiplex PCR followed. TCRdb redid the calling of the multiplex PCR reads with MiXCR, one entry per CDR3 protein. The sample has approximately 160,000 distinct CDR3 sequences; approximately 40% are singletons. CDR3 length: 13 residues. Trimming took off 4 bases at V and 3 bases at J, with 10 bases between the two ends. Germline-derived CDR1 and CDR2 are MNHNS and SASEGT. This sample was included in a study of Graves' ophthalmopathy and Graves' hyperthyroidism.

The sample comprised peripheral blood. This TCR was recovered from a man in his thirties or forties with Graves' ophthalmopathy. V usage is TRBV6-1 and J usage is TRBJ2-7; no clear D. CDR3 sequence: CASSVVTNYEQYF. CDR3 in DNA: TGTGCCAGCAGTGTCGTCACAAACTACGAGCAGTACTTC.